Listed below are T cell receptor beta chains from one sample, sequenced in a study of CD8 T cells in Susac syndrome. TCRdb independently ran MiXCR on the immunoSEQ multiplex PCR reads; one entry per CDR3 protein. This table has about 200,000 distinct CDR3 sequences, approximately 90% appearing once. The source material was CD8+ T cells from PBMCs. These receptors originate from a human donor with multiple sclerosis. The CDR3 runs from the conserved cysteine through the conserved F or W. D genes are given only for firm matches. Clone size is stated in some rows and not others, as once, few, many or a class when expanded.

J,size,D,V,CDR3,DNA
TRBJ1-4,once,.,TRBV7-9,CASSSMGGVDEKLFF,TGTGCCAGCAGCTCCATGGGGGGCGTCGACGAAAAACTGTTTTTT
TRBJ2-5,once,.,TRBV3-1,CASSQDQAEGGETQYF,TGTGCCAGCAGCCAAGATCAAGCGGAGGGGGGAGAGACCCAGTACTTC
TRBJ2-4,.,TRBD1,TRBV6-1,CASSPTPWDRGHNIQYF,TGTGCCAGCAGCCCCACCCCGTGGGACAGGGGGCATAACATTCAGTACTTC
TRBJ2-7,.,.,TRBV12-5,CASGGTSYEQYF,TGTGCTAGTGGCGGGACCTCCTACGAGCAGTACTTC
TRBJ1-1,.,.,TRBV5-1,CASSPGALLPEAFF,TGCGCCAGCAGTCCCGGGGCCCTCCTTCCTGAAGCTTTCTTT
TRBJ1-5,.,.,TRBV15,CATSKTDGPGHQPQHF,TGTGCCACCAGCAAGACGGATGGACCAGGCCATCAGCCCCAGCATTTT
TRBJ2-3,.,.,TRBV6-4,CASSDSRGDTQYF,TGTGCCAGCAGTGACTCAAGGGGTGATACGCAGTATTTT
TRBJ1-1,.,.,TRBV5-1,CASLIVGGSMNTEAFF,TGCGCCAGCCTAATCGTGGGTGGGAGCATGAACACTGAAGCTTTCTTT
TRBJ1-1,.,.,TRBV24-1,CATSDSDITEAFF,TGTGCCACCAGTGACTCCGATATCACTGAAGCTTTCTTT
TRBJ2-7,.,TRBD2,TRBV29-1,CSVETSGRDTYF,TGCAGCGTTGAGACTAGCGGGAGGGATACGTACTTC
TRBJ1-1,.,.,TRBV19,CASSPLGGGIEAFF,TGTGCCAGTAGTCCACTAGGAGGGGGGATTGAAGCTTTCTTT
TRBJ2-1,.,.,TRBV2,CACRPAQNYNEQFF,TGTGCCTGTAGACCGGCGCAGAATTACAATGAGCAGTTCTTC
TRBJ2-4,.,TRBD2,TRBV20-1,CSAIAASGRTDIQYF,TGCAGTGCTATTGCGGCTAGCGGGAGAACGGACATTCAGTACTTC
TRBJ2-5,.,.,TRBV15,CATSGSAGMETQYF,TGTGCCACCAGCGGGTCCGCAGGGATGGAGACCCAGTACTTC
TRBJ1-4,.,.,TRBV7-4,CASSRRTNSNEKLFF,TGTGCCAGCAGCCGAAGAACAAACTCGAATGAAAAACTGTTTTTT
TRBJ2-7,.,.,TRBV30,CAWSVLSSSYEQYF,TGTGCCTGGAGTGTACTTTCCAGCTCCTACGAGCAGTACTTC
TRBJ2-3,.,.,TRBV20-1,CSAQGLGRGSLDTQYF,TGCAGTGCCCAGGGCCTAGGCAGGGGATCTCTGGATACGCAGTATTTT
TRBJ2-3,.,TRBD2,TRBV7-9,CASSQGLTDTQYF,TGTGCCAGCAGTCAGGGACTAACAGATACGCAGTATTTT
TRBJ2-6,.,.,TRBV12-3/TRBV12-4,CASSFSTGSGAGANVLTF,TGTGCCAGCAGTTTTAGTACCGGCTCCGGCGCCGGGGCCAACGTCCTGACTTTC
TRBJ1-1,once,.,TRBV4-1,CASSQDGRGQAEAFF,TGCGCCAGCAGCCAAGACGGAAGAGGTCAGGCTGAAGCTTTCTTT
TRBJ2-1,.,TRBD2,TRBV3-1,CASSHRTSGGVTPINEQFF,TGTGCCAGCAGCCACCGGACTAGCGGGGGGGTTACCCCGATCAATGAGCAGTTCTTC
TRBJ2-5,.,.,TRBV4-3,CASSQERQGETQYF,TGCGCCAGCAGCCAAGAGAGACAAGGAGAGACCCAGTACTTC
TRBJ1-1,.,.,TRBV30,CAWFDFKGEAFF,TGTGCCTGGTTTGATTTCAAGGGTGAAGCTTTCTTT
TRBJ2-3,.,.,TRBV9,CASSTNTDTQYF,TGTGCCAGCAGTACGAACACAGATACGCAGTATTTT
TRBJ2-7,.,.,TRBV7-9,CASSLIGQRDEQYF,TGTGCCAGCAGCCTTATTGGACAGAGGGACGAGCAGTACTTC
TRBJ2-4,.,TRBD2,TRBV7-9,CASSPGLAGVVKNIQYF,TGTGCCAGCAGCCCGGGACTAGCGGGAGTGGTCAAAAACATTCAGTACTTC
TRBJ1-2,.,TRBD1,TRBV12-3/TRBV12-4,CASTGDRVDGYTF,TGTGCCAGCACCGGGGACAGGGTAGATGGCTACACCTTC
TRBJ2-1,.,.,TRBV10-3,CAIGKGGYNEQFF,TGTGCCATCGGGAAGGGCGGGTACAATGAGCAGTTCTTC
TRBJ2-3,.,TRBD2,TRBV6-2/TRBV6-3,CASPTNSSGGSTDTQYF,TGTGCCAGCCCAACCAACTCTAGCGGGGGGTCCACAGATACGCAGTATTTT
TRBJ2-7,.,.,TRBV29-1,CSVPQGGGYEQYF,TGCAGCGTTCCCCAGGGAGGAGGCTACGAGCAGTACTTC
TRBJ1-2,.,TRBD1,TRBV5-4,CASSGQGPGYTF,TGTGCCAGCAGCGGACAGGGGCCTGGCTACACCTTC
TRBJ1-1,.,.,TRBV3-1,CASSIAEGSRAEAFF,TGTGCCAGCAGCATAGCTGAAGGGAGTAGGGCTGAAGCTTTCTTT
TRBJ2-7,.,.,TRBV19,CASSMAQSSYEQYF,TGTGCCAGTAGTATGGCCCAGAGCTCCTACGAGCAGTACTTC
TRBJ2-1,.,TRBD2,TRBV20-1,CSARTSTNEQFF,TGCAGTGCCCGGACTAGCACGAATGAGCAGTTCTTC
TRBJ2-1,.,.,TRBV14,CASSQDAGYMNEQFF,TGTGCCAGCAGCCAAGATGCGGGGTATATGAATGAGCAGTTCTTC
TRBJ2-7,few,TRBD2,TRBV29-1,CSVEGGGAPEQYF,TGCAGCGTTGAAGGCGGGGGAGCTCCCGAGCAGTACTTC
TRBJ2-1,.,TRBD2,TRBV3-1,CASSGTSAYNEQFF,TGTGCCAGCTCCGGGACTAGCGCCTACAATGAGCAGTTCTTC
TRBJ2-5,.,TRBD2,TRBV19,CASSPRTSGKETQYF,TGTGCCAGTAGCCCACGGACTAGCGGGAAGGAGACCCAGTACTTC
TRBJ1-2,.,.,TRBV19,CASSLYDLANYGYTF,TGTGCCAGTAGTCTTTACGACCTCGCTAACTATGGCTACACCTTC
TRBJ2-7,.,.,TRBV12-5,CASGRGGNFYEQYF,TGTGCTAGTGGTAGAGGGGGGAATTTCTACGAGCAGTACTTC
TRBJ1-4,.,.,TRBV6-5,CASSYGLSRNEKLFF,TGTGCCAGCAGTTACGGCCTCAGCAGAAATGAAAAACTGTTTTTT
TRBJ2-1,.,.,TRBV14,CASSQVAPLTVGEQFF,TGTGCCAGCAGCCAGGTAGCCCCTCTTACGGTGGGGGAGCAGTTCTTC
TRBJ2-1,.,TRBD2,TRBV4-1,CASELAGRADKFF,TGCGCCAGCGAACTAGCGGGGCGGGCCGATAAGTTCTTC
TRBJ1-1,.,TRBD1,TRBV4-3,CASSQDLGQGDTEAFF,TGCGCCAGCAGCCAAGATTTGGGACAGGGGGACACTGAAGCTTTCTTT
TRBJ2-2,few,.,TRBV30,CAWRGGNTGELFF,TGTGCCTGGAGGGGGGGGAACACCGGGGAGCTGTTTTTT